This TCR beta chain was captured in a study of metastatic and nonmetastatic thyroid tumors (dated by TCRdb to between 2020 and 2021). Concerning the study at large: The researchers compared repertoires between peripheral blood samples and tumor or nodule tissue samples from patients with malignant or benign thyroid disease.

Before undergoing thyroid surgery, none of the patients had been given any kind of treatment. Patient clinical samples collected from about 2011 to 2018 were retrospectively analysed using T-cell receptor beta sequencing. This clone appeared a few times. Its cognate antigen has yet to be identified. A much bigger clone sits one base away, suggesting this may be a read error. What the work shows at the level of the full study, not this receptor alone: In both blood and tumor samples, malignant tumors were reported to have significantly higher TCR beta diversity than benign nodules.

Library preparation was by PCR. The sequencing machine was an Illumina HiSeq 4000. The TCR beta-chain CDR3 region of each patient was profiled by high-throughput sequencing. The paper's processing steps were these. Drawing on CDR3 differences between clinicopathological groups, the researchers built a classifier meant to tell apart patients with distant-metastatic papillary thyroid cancer. The Shannon index was used to assess repertoire diversity, and the Morisita-Horn index was used to assess tumor-blood repertoire similarity. The raw public reads went through TCRdb reprocessing: fastp at Q25, MiXCR clone calling, in-frame beta chains kept. These V and J calls rely on TCRdb rather than the paper's analysis. For this sample there are under 50,000 clones; roughly a fifth appear just once. The ten most abundant clones make up about 4% of the sample. This receptor was obtained from a male donor with papillary thyroid cancer or a benign thyroid nodule (not recorded which). Some clones in this sample may be carry-over from other donors' samples. The specimen was blood.

The nucleotides read TGTGCCAGCAGCTTAGGATGTGGAGAGCAGTACTTC. This is translated as CASSLGCGEQYF. The chain joins TRBV7-9 to TRBJ2-7; no D gene can be assigned with confidence. From a lookup of the germline V gene (reference sequence), CDR1 and CDR2 are SEHNR and FQNEAQ. Deletion took 1 base off V and 7 bases off J, with a span of 8 bases between the germline ends. From the cysteine through the phenylalanine, the CDR3 covers 12 amino acids. Kept here is only the CDR3 DNA, which spans 36 bases and is read in frame from base 1. The full variable domain, completed from the reference TRBV7-9 and TRBJ2-7 proteins outside the CDR3, reads DTGVSQNPRHKITKRGQNVTFRCDPISEHNRLYWYRQTLGQGPEFLTYFQNEAQLEKSRLLSDRFSAERPKGSFSTLEIQRTEQGDSAMYLCASSLGCGEQYFGPGTRLTVT.